The rows below give T cell receptor beta chains drawn from one sample of a study of blood T cell repertoires in COVID-19. The assay was immunoSEQ multiplex PCR, and TCRdb's table has in-frame clones only and misses some. Among 300,000 to 450,000 clones listed, more than 75% were seen once. The specimen was PBMCs or T cells enriched from blood (not recorded which). The receptor source for this set is a man aged 25 to 40 who had recovered from COVID-19. Each CDR3 is given with its conserved first and last residue. The D gene is left open where the match is weak. Clone size is not always given. Where it is, it says once, few, many or a class for expanded clones.

J gene | D gene | clone size | V gene | CDR3 protein | CDR3 DNA
TRBJ2-1 | - | - | TRBV2 | CASRTTPYNEQFF | TGTGCCAGCAGAACCACACCCTACAATGAGCAGTTCTTC
TRBJ1-2 | - | - | TRBV7-9 | CASSPTAGTRIHGYTF | TGTGCCAGCAGCCCTACCGCCGGGACTCGGATCCATGGCTACACCTTC
TRBJ1-2 | - | - | TRBV6-4 | CASSASGNSYTF | TGTGCCAGCAGTGCGTCAGGGAATAGCTACACCTTC
TRBJ2-7 | - | - | TRBV6-2/TRBV6-3 | CASSPRTDYEQYF | TGTGCCAGCAGTCCCAGGACAGACTACGAGCAGTACTTC
TRBJ2-7 | - | - | TRBV20-1 | CSASRQGNYEQYF | TGCAGTGCTAGTAGGCAGGGGAACTACGAGCAGTACTTC
TRBJ2-7 | TRBD1 | - | TRBV4-1 | CASSHTGTGKYEQYF | TGCGCCAGCAGCCACACCGGGACAGGAAAATACGAGCAGTACTTC
TRBJ2-7 | - | - | TRBV7-9 | CASRPESSYEQYF | TGTGCCTCACGCCCGGAGAGCTCCTACGAGCAGTACTTC
TRBJ1-1 | TRBD1 | - | TRBV6-5 | CASRDRGNTEAFF | TGTGCCAGCCGGGACAGGGGGAACACTGAAGCTTTCTTT
TRBJ1-5 | - | once | TRBV2 | CASSRGGQPQHF | TGTGCCAGCTCAAGGGGGGGACAGCCCCAGCATTTT
TRBJ1-2 | TRBD1 | - | TRBV6-1 | CASSEAGTGYNYGYTF | TGTGCCAGCAGTGAAGCCGGGACAGGCTATAACTATGGCTACACCTTC
TRBJ2-7 | - | - | TRBV15 | CATSRGQAPYEQYF | TGTGCCACCAGCAGGGGACAAGCTCCCTACGAGCAGTACTTC
TRBJ2-3 | - | - | TRBV27 | CASFQPGLSGYTQYF | TGTGCCAGCTTTCAACCGGGCTTATCGGGGTATACGCAGTATTTT
TRBJ1-2 | TRBD1 | - | TRBV6-2/TRBV6-3 | CASSYYHRDRESYGYTF | TGTGCCAGCAGTTATTACCACCGGGACAGGGAAAGCTATGGCTACACCTTC
TRBJ1-4 | - | - | TRBV4-2 | CASSQDARATVSTNEKLFF | TGTGCCAGCAGCCAAGATGCCAGGGCAACGGTGTCAACTAATGAAAAACTGTTTTTT
TRBJ1-2 | TRBD1 | - | TRBV19 | CASSSGQPLYGYTF | TGTGCCAGTAGCTCGGGACAGCCCCTCTATGGCTACACCTTC
TRBJ2-3 | TRBD2 | - | TRBV10-3 | CAISPSGGYTDTQYF | TGTGCCATCAGTCCTAGCGGGGGCTACACAGATACGCAGTATTTT
TRBJ1-2 | - | - | TRBV24-1 | CATSDGTRRGYTF | TGTGCCACCAGTGATGGGACACGACGTGGCTACACCTTC
TRBJ1-2 | - | - | TRBV15 | CATSSGGLYGYTF | TGTGCCACCAGCAGTGGCGGATTATATGGCTACACCTTC
TRBJ2-1 | - | few | TRBV2 | CASKGLAGSYNEQFF | TGTGCCAGCAAAGGACTTGCTGGCTCCTACAATGAGCAGTTCTTC
TRBJ1-5 | - | once | TRBV7-9 | CASSRTTDQPQHF | TGTGCCAGCAGCCGAACTACTGATCAGCCCCAGCATTTT
TRBJ2-5 | - | - | TRBV11-2 | CASSLVQSTQYF | TGTGCCAGCAGCTTAGTTCAGTCCACCCAGTACTTC
TRBJ1-2 | - | - | TRBV5-3 | CARSLRQQSPDSNYGYTF | TGTGCCAGAAGCTTAAGACAGCAATCCCCTGACTCGAACTATGGCTACACCTTC
TRBJ1-1 | TRBD1 | - | TRBV29-1 | CSVGGTGPFTEAFF | TGCAGCGTTGGGGGGACAGGGCCCTTCACTGAAGCTTTCTTT
TRBJ2-5 | TRBD2 | - | TRBV9 | CASSGAGGIQETQYF | TGTGCCAGCAGCGGGGCGGGGGGGATCCAAGAGACCCAGTACTTC
TRBJ1-2 | TRBD1 | once | TRBV20-1 | CSASNRGFYGYTF | TGCAGTGCTAGTAACAGGGGGTTCTATGGCTACACCTTC
TRBJ2-1 | TRBD1 | - | TRBV19 | CASSGQGYEQFF | TGTGCCAGTAGTGGACAGGGCTACGAGCAGTTCTTC
TRBJ2-2 | - | once | TRBV5-1 | CASSLAPSTGELFF | TGCGCCAGCAGCTTGGCCCCCAGCACCGGGGAGCTGTTTTTT
TRBJ2-2 | TRBD2 | once | TRBV9 | CASSPRGGTGELFF | TGTGCCAGCAGCCCCCGGGGGGGCACCGGGGAGCTGTTTTTT
TRBJ1-1 | TRBD1 | - | TRBV29-1 | CSVEGQRNTEAFF | TGCAGCGTTGAGGGACAGCGGAACACTGAAGCTTTCTTT
TRBJ2-2 | - | - | TRBV9 | CASSLETGNTGELFF | TGTGCCAGCAGCCTTGAAACAGGGAACACCGGGGAGCTGTTTTTT
TRBJ2-3 | - | - | TRBV4-1 | CASSLYRDTDTQYF | TGCGCCAGCAGCCTATACAGGGACACAGATACGCAGTATTTT
TRBJ2-7 | - | - | TRBV12-3/TRBV12-4 | CASSWGLREQYF | TGTGCCAGCAGTTGGGGGCTGAGGGAGCAGTACTTC
TRBJ1-6 | - | - | TRBV19 | CASSSSGVMNSPLHF | TGTGCCAGTAGTAGCTCAGGGGTGATGAATTCACCCCTCCACTTT
TRBJ1-5 | - | - | TRBV27 | CASSLSHNQPQHF | TGTGCCAGCAGTTTATCTCACAATCAGCCCCAGCATTTT
TRBJ1-1 | - | few | TRBV10-2 | CASRRDAPMGAFF | TGCGCCAGCAGGCGGGACGCCCCGATGGGAGCTTTCTTT
TRBJ1-2 | - | once | TRBV15 | CATSHRVVGYTF | TGTGCCACCAGCCACAGGGTGGTTGGCTACACCTTC
TRBJ2-5 | - | - | TRBV6-6 | CASSPLWGRGDQETQYF | TGTGCCAGCAGTCCCCTCTGGGGCAGGGGGGACCAAGAGACCCAGTACTTC
TRBJ1-1 | - | - | TRBV28 | CASSTVKREAFF | TGTGCCAGCTCCACAGTTAAGAGAGAAGCTTTCTTT
TRBJ1-4 | TRBD1 | - | TRBV9 | CASSVRGQDEKLFF | TGTGCCAGCAGCGTCAGGGGGCAAGATGAAAAACTGTTTTTT
TRBJ2-2 | TRBD1 | - | TRBV4-2 | CASSQTGTGNTGELFF | TGTGCCAGCAGCCAGACCGGGACAGGGAACACCGGGGAGCTGTTTTTT
TRBJ1-2 | - | - | TRBV5-1 | CASSLASTQGMDGYTF | TGCGCCAGCAGCTTGGCCTCCACGCAGGGGATGGATGGCTACACCTTC
TRBJ2-7 | TRBD1 | - | TRBV4-1 | CASSLLPRQGGAYEQYF | TGCGCCAGCAGCCTTCTCCCTCGACAGGGGGGCGCCTACGAGCAGTACTTC
TRBJ1-6 | - | - | TRBV30 | CAWSVLQGSSPLHF | TGTGCCTGGAGTGTACTCCAGGGAAGCTCACCCCTCCACTTT
TRBJ1-1 | - | - | TRBV12-3/TRBV12-4 | CASSRGGNTEAFF | TGTGCCAGCAGTCGAGGCGGGAACACTGAAGCTTTCTTT
TRBJ2-7 | TRBD2 | - | TRBV12-3/TRBV12-4 | CASRNPAGGVDF | TGTGCCAGCAGAAACCCAGCGGGGGGTGTGGACTTC